Each of the 22 T cell receptor beta chains below was sequenced from the same sample in a study of CD4 T cells in relation to SARS-CoV-2 and coronaviruses. Before the COVID-19 pandemic, during about 2011-2019, CD4+ T cells were taken from unexposed donors. Sequencing was performed with immunoSEQ multiplex PCR; in TCRdb, only in-frame clones are kept and a portion is missing. Altogether roughly 57,000 clones are present, roughly 85% being singletons, with the ten largest covering around 1.5%. The sequenced sample consisted of memory CD4+ T cells from PBMCs. Every receptor here comes from a human donor in good health.

This sequence joins TRBV5-4 and TRBJ1-2; the match to TRBD1 covers 9 bases. With 5 bases clipped from V and 8 bases from J, the junction kept 10 bases outside the gene matches. Germline assignment: CDR1 SGHNT and CDR2 YYREEE (reference sequence). This CDR3 has 14 residues. In nucleotides, the CDR3 is TGTGCCAGCAGGAACCTATTAACAGGGGGCGGCTACACCTTC. It specifies CASRNLLTGGGYTF.

The chain is built from TRBV11-1 and TRBJ2-1; 9 nucleotides agree with TRBD2. The V and J ends lost 2 bases and 2 bases, in that order; junction bases with no gene match: 4. CDR3 length: 16 residues. Germline values: CDR1 SGHAT, CDR2 FQDESV (reference sequence). Here the CDR3 reads CASSLLGTSTYNEQFF. CDR3 bases: TGTGCCAGCAGCTTATTGGGGACTAGCACCTACAATGAGCAGTTCTTC.

This rearrangement joins TRBV7-9 to TRBJ2-7, with TRBD2 as a possible D gene (6 bases). V gave up 1 base and J gave up 6 bases, with 16 bases separating them. The CDR3 is 15 residues long. Germline-derived CDR1 and CDR2 are SEHNR and FQNEAQ (reference sequence). CDR3 residues: CASSLDSGGIPEQYF. The CDR3, as DNA: TGTGCCAGCAGCTTAGATAGCGGAGGGATCCCCGAGCAGTACTTC.

The chain combines TRBV5-4 with TRBJ1-2; perhaps TRBD1 as D (6 bases). Germline V gene lookup returns CDR1 SGHNT and CDR2 YYREEE (reference sequence). CDR3 size: 13 residues. V lost 6 bases and J 4 bases, leaving 13 bases between the germline ends. The CDR3 DNA sequence: TGTGCCAGCACCCGACAGGAGACCTATGGCTACACCTTC. Translation: CASTRQETYGYTF.

The chain has TRBV2 and TRBJ2-5; possible D gene TRBD1, 5 bases. Trimming removed 5 bases at V and 0 bases at J, with 7 bases between. The CDR3 extends over 13 amino acids. Germline V lookup: CDR1 SNHLY, CDR2 FYNNEI. The CDR3 loop is CASSNRYQETQYF. The CDR3 DNA reads TGTGCCAGCAGTAACAGGTACCAAGAGACCCAGTACTTC.

The chain combines TRBV28 with TRBJ2-5; TRBD1 aligns across 7 bases. The junction had 4 bases not matched to a gene; V was cut back by 2 bases and J by 4 bases. The CDR3 extends over 14 amino acids. Germline V CDR1 and CDR2: MDHEN, SYDVKM. The CDR3 reads CASSLPTGIETQYF. Here the CDR3 DNA reads TGTGCCAGCAGTTTACCGACAGGGATAGAGACCCAGTACTTC. Full variable domain (rest looked up from reference TRBV28 and TRBJ2-5): DVKVTQSSRYLVKRTGEKVFLECVQDMDHENMFWYRQDPGLGLRLIYFSYDVKMKEKGDIPEGYSVSREKKERFSLILESASTNQTSMYLCASSLPTGIETQYFGPGTRLLVL.

This sequence joins TRBV5-5 and TRBJ2-5; 11 bases align to TRBD1. Losses at the gene ends were 5 bases for V and 2 bases for J; bases not matched to a gene: 8. CDR3 length: 16 amino acids. Germline V gene data show CDR1 as SGHKS and CDR2 as YYEKEE (reference sequence). CDR3 sequence (DNA): TGTGCCAGCAGTAAAGGGACAGGGGGAGCACAAGAGACCCAGTACTTC. Translation: CASSKGTGGAQETQYF. Filled out from reference TRBV5-5 and TRBJ2-5, the complete variable domain reads DAGVTQSPTHLIKTRGQQVTLRCSPISGHKSVSWYQQVLGQGPQFIFQYYEKEERGRGNFPDRFSARQFPNYSSELNVNALLLGDSALYLCASSKGTGGAQETQYFGPGTRLLVL.

The chain uses TRBV27 and TRBJ1-5; unclear D gene. Trimming took off 9 bases at V and 9 bases at J, with 24 bases between the two ends. The CDR3 has 15 amino acids. Germline assignment: CDR1 MNHEY and CDR2 SMNVEV (reference sequence). In nucleotides, the CDR3 is TGTGCCAGAGGCCGGTGGAGAGGCGGCAGGATGCCCCAGCATTTT. Residues: CARGRWRGGRMPQHF.

CDR3 in DNA: TGTGCCAGCAGCTTGGTAGTGGGGAGGGCCTTGGGAGGAGAGACCCAGTACTTC. It translates to CASSLVVGRALGGETQYF. V is TRBV5-5 and J is TRBJ2-5; 7 nucleotides line up with TRBD2. Trimming took 0 bases from V and 4 from J; bases not matched to a gene: 15. The CDR3 runs to 18 residues. The germline gives CDR1 SGHKS, CDR2 YYEKEE (reference sequence).

The rearrangement joins TRBV2 to TRBJ2-5; D gene unclear. With 6 bases removed from V and 0 bases from J, the gap between germline ends came to 5 bases. This CDR3 spans 12 amino acids. Germline CDR1 reads SNHLY; CDR2 reads FYNNEI. CDR3 nucleotide sequence: TGTGCCAGCAGAGGAGACCAAGAGACCCAGTACTTC. Translation: CASRGDQETQYF.

This chain joins TRBV6-5 and TRBJ1-5, with no clear D. V was clipped by 8 bases and J by 2 bases, with 10 bases between them. CDR1 and CDR2 from the germline V gene are MNHEY and SVGAGI. The CDR3 sequence is 13 residues long. The DNA of the CDR3 is TGTGCCAGCGGACCTTTGGGCAATCAGCCCCAGCATTTT. Amino acids: CASGPLGNQPQHF.

The rearrangement joins TRBV7-8 to TRBJ2-1; TRBD2 agrees at 8 bases. The CDR3 totals 15 residues. Per germline, CDR1 SGHVS and CDR2 FQNEAQ. V dropped 6 bases and J dropped 5; count of bases not matched to a gene: 9. CDR3 protein: CASRTSGSVDNEQFF. Written as DNA, the CDR3 is TGTGCCAGCAGGACCAGCGGGAGTGTCGACAATGAGCAGTTCTTC.

The chain is built from TRBV5-1 and TRBJ1-5, with a tentative D call TRBD1 (5 bases). The CDR3 consists of 16 residues. From germline, CDR1 is SGHRS and CDR2 YFSETQ. The V end was cut by 1 base, the J end by 1 base, with 12 bases between. The CDR3 nucleotides read TGCGCCAGCAGCTTGTGGGGCCCTGAGAGCAATCAGCCCCAGCATTTT. Translating it yields CASSLWGPESNQPQHF.

This chain joins TRBV28 and TRBJ2-3; TRBD1 might be the D (6 bases). The CDR3 has 16 amino acids. Germline CDR1 reads MDHEN; CDR2 reads SYDVKM. The V gene lost 4 bases and the J gene lost 6 bases, with 20 bases spanning the gap. Here the CDR3 reads CASSSAPQGPSDTQYF. The CDR3 DNA reads as TGTGCCAGCAGTTCCGCTCCCCAGGGGCCCTCGGATACGCAGTATTTT.

The rearrangement links TRBV18 to TRBJ2-7; 11 nucleotides align to TRBD2. This CDR3 has 18 residues. Germline V gene sequence: CDR1 KGHSH, CDR2 LQKENI. V gave up 3 bases and J gave up 0 bases; unmatched junction bases: 10. DNA of the CDR3: TGTGCCAGCTCACCCACAAGATATACTAGCGGGAGCTCCTACGAGCAGTACTTC. Encoded protein: CASSPTRYTSGSSYEQYF.

The rearrangement uses TRBV28 and TRBJ2-7; 7 bases match TRBD1. The CDR3 has 15 amino acids. The germline gives CDR1 MDHEN, CDR2 SYDVKM. V lost 6 bases, J lost 3 bases, and 11 bases stayed unmatched. The CDR3 here is CASSRTGVESYEQYF. The DNA for the CDR3 is TGTGCCAGCAGCCGAACAGGGGTGGAAAGCTACGAGCAGTACTTC.

The rearrangement joins TRBV6-2 or TRBV6-3 to TRBJ1-5; D is ambiguous. The CDR3 runs to 14 residues. Between the trimmed V and J ends, which lost 6 bases and 0 bases, there was a span of 9 bases. Per germline, CDR1 MNHEY and CDR2 SVGEGT. The CDR3 DNA reads TGTGCCAGCAGCCTCGGCGGTAGCAATCAGCCCCAGCATTTT. Amino acid sequence: CASSLGGSNQPQHF.

The chain uses TRBV27 and TRBJ2-7, with D possibly TRBD2 on 5 matching bases. V dropped 6 bases and J dropped 3 bases, with 18 bases sitting between them. The CDR3 spans 15 residues. Germline V gene sequence: CDR1 MNHEY, CDR2 SMNVEV (reference sequence). The CDR3 here is CASREQPGNLYEQYF. As DNA, the CDR3 is TGTGCCAGCAGGGAACAACCCGGGAACCTCTACGAGCAGTACTTC.

This chain connects TRBV5-1 to TRBJ2-2; the match to TRBD2 covers 9 bases. V was clipped by 4 bases and J by 1 base; unmatched bases: 14. Germline V gene data show CDR1 as SGHRS and CDR2 as YFSETQ. The CDR3 length is 19 residues. CDR3 bases: TGCGCCAGCAGCCCTTGGGTGACCGGACTAGCGATGAACACCGGGGAGCTGTTTTTT. Translating gives CASSPWVTGLAMNTGELFF.

The chain uses TRBV9 and TRBJ2-2, with TRBD2 identical over 8 bases. J was trimmed by 6 bases and V by 4 bases; bases with no gene match: 14. The CDR3 runs to 17 residues. The germline gives CDR1 SGDLS, CDR2 YYNGEE. CDR3 bases: TGTGCCAGCAGCACCCGGGAGGGTGCGGGAGCCGCCGGGGAGCTGTTTTTT. Protein: CASSTREGAGAAGELFF.

The chain carries TRBV18 and TRBJ1-2, with D hard to call. V gave up 3 bases and J gave up 7 bases, with 21 bases separating them. The CDR3 contains 16 residues. Germline CDR1 KGHSH, CDR2 LQKENI. DNA for the CDR3: TGTGCCAGCTCACCTGATCACGTCAGTGGGATTCGTGGCTACACCTTC. This encodes CASSPDHVSGIRGYTF.

The CDR3 DNA is TGTGCCAGCAGGTACGGGACAGCTAGCAATCAGCCCCAGCATTTT. Its protein product is CASRYGTASNQPQHF. The chain employs TRBV28 and TRBJ1-5, with TRBD1 identical over 7 bases. This CDR3 is 15 amino acids long. The V and J ends lost 6 bases and 0 bases, in that order; junction bases with no gene match: 5. Germline values: CDR1 MDHEN, CDR2 SYDVKM.